Below are 20 T cell receptor beta chains sequenced from a single sample in a study of blood T cell repertoires in COVID-19. TCRdb's copy holds only in-frame clones and misses some; the assay was immunoSEQ multiplex PCR. The table has about 370,000 clones, roughly 90% seen once; the top ten hold around 3%. The sample comprised peripheral blood. Every receptor here comes from a young woman with COVID-19, enrolled during active disease.

The chain carries TRBV11-2 and TRBJ1-2, with D possibly matching TRBD1 (5 bases). Germline lookup yields CDR1 SGHAT and CDR2 FQNNGV. The CDR3 extends over 13 amino acids. With 6 bases removed from V and 8 bases from J, the gap between germline ends came to 16 bases. This CDR3 reads CASSAGTPGGYTF. The DNA for the CDR3 is TGTGCCAGCAGTGCAGGGACTCCGGGGGGCTACACCTTC.

J is TRBJ1-1 and V is TRBV6-5; 10 nucleotides align to TRBD1. The V and J ends lost 2 bases and 7 bases, in that order; junction bases with no gene match: 10. This CDR3 has 16 amino acids. The germline V gene encodes CDR1 MNHEY and CDR2 SVGAGI. The CDR3 bases are TGTGCCAGCAGTTACGACAGGGGGCGTAATGCAGGTGAAGCTTTCTTT. This translates into CASSYDRGRNAGEAFF.

The chain couples TRBV24-1 to TRBJ2-3; D gene ambiguous. Germline CDR1 is KGHDR and CDR2 is SFDVKD. The V gene lost 4 bases and the J gene lost 3 bases, with 10 bases spanning the gap. The CDR3 spans 14 residues. CDR3 sequence: CATSDPVRTDTQYF. The CDR3 DNA sequence: TGTGCCACCAGTGACCCTGTCAGGACAGATACGCAGTATTTT.

The genes are TRBV5-1 and TRBJ2-2; a weak D match, TRBD1 (5 bases). The V gene's germline CDR1 is SGHRS and CDR2 YFSETQ. V lost 4 bases to trimming and J lost 0 bases, with 13 bases between them. This CDR3 contains 16 residues. Here the CDR3 DNA reads TGCGCCAGCAGCCAGAGTACAGGATCGAACACCGGGGAGCTGTTTTTT. This sequence encodes CASSQSTGSNTGELFF.

The CDR3 loop reads CASSLRTGYYNSPLHF. The CDR3 DNA sequence: TGTGCCAGCAGCCTCCGGACAGGGTACTATAATTCACCCCTCCACTTT. V is TRBV7-2 and J is TRBJ1-6; TRBD1 matches 8 bases. The J segment lost 3 bases and the V segment lost 5 bases, leaving 6 bases of the junction unmatched. There are 16 residues in the CDR3. CDR1 and CDR2 (germline): SGHTA, FQGNSA.

V gene TRBV3-1 (or the pseudogene TRBV3-2) combines with J gene TRBJ2-2; TRBD2 agrees at 10 bases. This CDR3 spans 15 amino acids. Trimming removed 6 bases from V and 6 bases from J; junction bases left unmatched: 7. The germline V gene encodes CDR1 LGHDT and CDR2 YNNKEL (reference sequence). CDR3 DNA sequence: TGTGCCAGCAGATTAGCGGGAGGACAATCCGGGGAGCTGTTTTTT. Its translation is CASRLAGGQSGELFF.

The CDR3 DNA follows: TGTGCCAGCAGCTTAGTTATTGCGGGGAGACCCTACGAGCAGTACTTC. Its translation is CASSLVIAGRPYEQYF. This chain uses TRBV7-2 with TRBJ2-7, with a tentative D call TRBD2 (6 bases). Germline V lookup: CDR1 SGHTA, CDR2 FQGNSA. Trimming shortened V by 1 base and J by 2 bases, and 15 bases separated the two germline ends. This CDR3 spans 16 amino acids.

This clone was detected only once. The chain couples TRBV30 to TRBJ1-1, with D tentatively TRBD1 (6 bases). This CDR3 is built from 15 residues. Germline values: CDR1 GTSNPN, CDR2 SVGIG (reference sequence). Trimming stripped 3 bases from V and 3 bases from J, with 17 bases between. The CDR3 sequence: CAWRRPGEGDTEAFF. CDR3 in DNA: TGTGCCTGGAGACGGCCAGGGGAAGGGGACACTGAAGCTTTCTTT. The entire variable domain, with the rest obtained from reference TRBV30 and TRBJ1-1, is as follows: SQTIHQWPATLVQPVGSPLSLECTVEGTSNPNLYWYRQAAGRGLQLLFYSVGIGQISSEVPQNLSASRPQDRQFILSSKKLLLSDSGFYLCAWRRPGEGDTEAFFGQGTRLTVV.

The rearrangement joins TRBV19 to TRBJ2-5; weak D call: TRBD2 (5 bases). This CDR3 comprises 13 residues. Looked up from germline, CDR1 is LNHDA and CDR2 is SQIVND (reference sequence). Between the trimmed V and J ends, which lost 3 bases and 5 bases, there was a span of 10 bases. CDR3 sequence reads: CASSIDGGETQYF. CDR3 DNA sequence: TGTGCCAGTAGTATTGATGGCGGGGAGACCCAGTACTTC. Together with reference TRBV19 and TRBJ2-5, the CDR3 gives the full variable domain: DGGITQSPKYLFRKEGQNVTLSCEQNLNHDAMYWYRQDPGQGLRLIYYSQIVNDFQKGDIAEGYSVSREKKESFPLTVTSAQKNPTAFYLCASSIDGGETQYFGPGTRLLVL.

The table lists this clone with a few counts. The J gene is TRBJ1-1, the V gene TRBV2, with 9 nucleotides matching TRBD1. Germline trimming cut 8 bases from V and 5 bases from J; bases unmatched to any gene: 3. Germline V gene data show CDR1 as SNHLY and CDR2 as FYNNEI. The CDR3 length is 12 residues. CDR3: CASGTGITEAFF. The CDR3 bases are TGTGCCAGCGGGACAGGGATTACTGAAGCTTTCTTT.

This clone was recorded once. The chain employs TRBV5-1 and TRBJ2-5, with 9 nucleotides matching TRBD1. The CDR3 contains 15 residues. Germline V gives CDR1 SGHRS, CDR2 YFSETQ. The trim removed 4 bases at V and 2 bases at J, leaving 6 bases unmatched. This CDR3 reads CASSTGQGQQETQYF. CDR3 coding DNA: TGCGCCAGCAGCACGGGACAGGGCCAGCAAGAGACCCAGTACTTC.

The J gene is TRBJ2-5, the V gene TRBV7-8, with a possible D match to TRBD2 (6 bases). The ends were cut back, 5 bases at V and 5 bases at J, with 18 bases in the middle. CDR3 size: 15 residues. CDR1 SGHVS and CDR2 FQNEAQ come from the germline V gene. CDR3 sequence: CASSPKDGGWETQYF. CDR3 sequence (DNA): TGTGCCAGCAGCCCCAAAGATGGGGGGTGGGAGACCCAGTACTTC.

The chain's CDR3 is CATSDFGAPEQFF. CDR3 DNA: TGTGCCACCAGTGATTTTGGGGCGCCTGAGCAGTTCTTC. The V call is TRBV24-1, the J call TRBJ2-1; D may be TRBD1 (5 bases). Germline V CDR1 and CDR2: KGHDR, SFDVKD. The CDR3 is 13 amino acids. Trimming took 1 base from V and 9 from J, leaving 9 bases between them.

The chain uses TRBV5-4 and TRBJ1-3; D perhaps matches TRBD1 (6 bases). Germline values: CDR1 SGHNT, CDR2 YYREEE (reference sequence). This CDR3 spans 14 amino acids. V gave up 7 bases and J gave up 1 base, with 12 bases separating them. The CDR3 DNA reads as TGTGCCAGCGGCGGGGGCGAATCTGGAAACACCATATATTTT. Its protein is CASGGGESGNTIYF. Combining the CDR3 with reference TRBV5-4 and TRBJ1-3 gives the whole variable domain ETGVTQSPTHLIKTRGQQVTLRCSSQSGHNTVSWYQQALGQGPQFIFQYYREEENGRGNFPPRFSGLQFPNYSSELNVNALELDDSALYLCASGGGESGNTIYFGEGSWLTVV.

The chain couples TRBV28 to TRBJ2-3, with TRBD2 as a possible D gene (6 bases). V dropped 6 bases and J dropped 14 bases, with 18 bases sitting between them. Germline CDR1 reads MDHEN; CDR2 reads SYDVKM. The CDR3 totals 12 residues. This chain's CDR3 is CASRFGSGWWYF. CDR3 sequence (DNA): TGTGCCAGCAGGTTCGGTAGCGGTTGGTGGTATTTT.

The chain has TRBV18 and TRBJ2-5; the D is unclear. This CDR3 contains 13 residues. The germline V gene has CDR1 KGHSH and CDR2 LQKENI. Trimming pared 5 bases from V and 5 bases from J, leaving 12 bases between. The CDR3 bases are TGTGCCAGCTCATCTCTGATCCGGGAGACCCAGTACTTC. Its translation: CASSSLIRETQYF.

The chain recombines TRBV6-2 or TRBV6-3 with TRBJ2-5, with 10 bases matching TRBD1. This CDR3 has 17 residues. Germline assignment: CDR1 MNHEY and CDR2 SVGEGT. After removal of 2 bases from V and 0 bases from J, the junction contained 6 bases not matched to a gene. In nucleotides, the CDR3 is TGTGCCAGCAGTTACGATTCGACAGGGGGCTACCAAGAGACCCAGTACTTC. Translated, it gives CASSYDSTGGYQETQYF.

The rearrangement uses TRBV3-1 (or the pseudogene TRBV3-2) and TRBJ2-3, with a possible D match to TRBD2 (6 bases). This CDR3 has 14 amino acids. Germline V gene sequence: CDR1 LGHDT, CDR2 YNNKEL (reference sequence). Trimming stripped 3 bases from V and 5 bases from J, with 12 bases between. CDR3 residues: CASSQAGTGDTQYF. CDR3 bases: TGTGCCAGCAGCCAGGCGGGGACCGGAGATACGCAGTATTTT.

V usage is TRBV6-6 and J usage is TRBJ2-1; 7 bases are shared with TRBD2. CDR1 MNHNY and CDR2 SVGAGI come from the germline V gene (reference sequence). The CDR3 is made up of 14 amino acids. With 4 bases clipped from V and 5 bases from J, the junction kept 5 bases outside the gene matches. DNA of the CDR3: TGTGCCAGCAGTTCGTCTAGCGGCAACAATGAGCAGTTCTTC. Encoded protein: CASSSSSGNNEQFF.

The rearrangement uses TRBV28 and TRBJ1-4; D not resolved. The CDR3 has 14 amino acids. CDR1 and CDR2 (germline): MDHEN, SYDVKM. With 3 bases removed from V and 7 bases from J, the gap between germline ends came to 12 bases. The CDR3 nucleotides read TGTGCCAGCAGTTTGACTCGCCGGGGTGAAAAACTGTTTTTT. Translated, it gives CASSLTRRGEKLFF.